The T cell receptor (beta chain) under discussion was sequenced for a study of beta chain features in type 1 diabetes. For the study at large: The patient and healthy donor groups were comparable for age, gender and cell yields. The study, taken as a whole, reports: At VDJ recombination sites, type 1 diabetes patients had fewer insertions and more deleted nucleotides. People with Type 1 diabetes carried modestly yet significantly shorter TCRB CDR3s in all four CD4+ subsets. Among patients, naive, central memory and Treg TCRB repertoires appeared more similar than among healthy donors.

Germline V lookup: CDR1 MDHEN, CDR2 SYDVKM. The trim removed 8 bases at V and 6 bases at J, leaving 6 bases unmatched. The CDR3 has 13 residues. In regard to this clone: The antigen remains undetermined.

Since all of the isolated RNA was reverse transcribed, expressed TCRB transcripts were what got sequenced. Generated by immunoSEQ multiplex PCR, the TCRdb table keeps only in-frame clones and is missing some. The sample records about 140,000 clones, 9% to 10% being singletons. This sequence originates from a woman aged 40-49 years in good health. The sample taken for sequencing was central memory CD4+ T cells from blood. The chain is built from TRBV28 and TRBJ1-5, with 8 positions matching TRBD1. The CDR3 protein is CASHGQGLQPQHF. Here the CDR3 DNA reads TGTGCCAGCCATGGACAGGGACTTCAGCCCCAGCATTTT.